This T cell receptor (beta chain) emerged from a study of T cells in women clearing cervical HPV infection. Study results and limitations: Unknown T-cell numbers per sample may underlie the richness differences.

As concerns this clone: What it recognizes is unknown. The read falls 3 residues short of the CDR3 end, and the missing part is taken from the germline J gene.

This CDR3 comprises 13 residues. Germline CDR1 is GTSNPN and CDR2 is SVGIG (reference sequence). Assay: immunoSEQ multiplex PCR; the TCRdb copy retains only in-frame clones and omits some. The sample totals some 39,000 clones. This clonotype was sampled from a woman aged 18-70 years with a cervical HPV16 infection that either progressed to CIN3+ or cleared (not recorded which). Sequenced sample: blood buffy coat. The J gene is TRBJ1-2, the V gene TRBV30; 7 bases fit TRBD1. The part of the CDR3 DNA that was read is TGTGCCTGGACGCGACAGGGAGGGCCCGGC. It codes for CAWTRQGGPG. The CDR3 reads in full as CAWTRQGGPGYTF. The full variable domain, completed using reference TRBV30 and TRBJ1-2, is SQTIHQWPATLVQPVGSPLSLECTVEGTSNPNLYWYRQAAGRGLQLLFYSVGIGQISSEVPQNLSASRPQDRQFILSSKKLLLSDSGFYLCAWTRQGGPGYTFGSGTRLTVV.